The rows below give T cell receptor beta chains drawn from one sample of a study of monozygotic twins with inflammatory bowel disease. One entry per CDR3 protein, without DNA, is what TCRdb gives after re-calling the 5' RACE reads. This sample carries a few hundred thousand distinct CDR3 sequences, with approximately 2.3% going to the ten biggest clones. Material for sequencing was blood. The receptors derive from a human donor with ulcerative colitis or Crohn's disease, or a healthy co-twin of an affected twin (not recorded which). Both conserved end residues are part of each CDR3. Each record gives: V gene, J gene, CDR3 protein.

v_call: TRBV5-1
j_call: TRBJ2-5
cdr3_aa: CASSLTRETQYF

v_call: TRBV5-1
j_call: TRBJ2-3
cdr3_aa: CASSSSGESTDTQYF

v_call: TRBV10-3
j_call: TRBJ1-5
cdr3_aa: CAISESPDRVNQPQHF

v_call: TRBV7-2
j_call: TRBJ2-1
cdr3_aa: CASSRRGPSGNEQFF

v_call: TRBV27
j_call: TRBJ1-2
cdr3_aa: CASSPHLTGGGYTF

v_call: TRBV21-1
j_call: TRBJ1-1
cdr3_aa: CASSKAFPDREDMNTEAFF

v_call: TRBV20-1
j_call: TRBJ2-3
cdr3_aa: CSASTSGDTDTQYF

v_call: TRBV3-1
j_call: TRBJ1-5
cdr3_aa: CASSQVYDQPQHF

v_call: TRBV4-1
j_call: TRBJ2-5
cdr3_aa: CASSQDRGRWQTQYF

v_call: TRBV7-2
j_call: TRBJ2-1
cdr3_aa: CASSPGPANNEQFF

v_call: TRBV20-1
j_call: TRBJ1-6
cdr3_aa: CSARVNRDVALHF

v_call: TRBV5-6
j_call: TRBJ2-7
cdr3_aa: CASSHTGTGRDEQYF

v_call: TRBV7-9
j_call: TRBJ1-6
cdr3_aa: CASSLARGGNSPLHF

v_call: TRBV12-3/TRBV12-4
j_call: TRBJ1-1
cdr3_aa: CASSFGTNTEAFF

v_call: TRBV10-1
j_call: TRBJ2-3
cdr3_aa: CASSDLRGLAGGRGTQYF

v_call: TRBV27
j_call: TRBJ2-7
cdr3_aa: CASSLGVSDEQYF

v_call: TRBV7-9
j_call: TRBJ1-4
cdr3_aa: CASSLSKGARPNEKLFF

v_call: TRBV3-1
j_call: TRBJ2-5
cdr3_aa: CASSLGTSGEQAF

v_call: TRBV25-1
j_call: TRBJ1-4
cdr3_aa: CASSPRVEKLFF

v_call: TRBV28
j_call: TRBJ2-7
cdr3_aa: CASSFKILGYEQYF

v_call: TRBV24-1
j_call: TRBJ2-2
cdr3_aa: CATSDTRTGSNTGELFF

v_call: TRBV5-1
j_call: TRBJ2-7
cdr3_aa: CASSLGNRVDEQYF

v_call: TRBV5-1
j_call: TRBJ1-2
cdr3_aa: CASSLSWDRTYGYTF

v_call: TRBV20-1
j_call: TRBJ1-1
cdr3_aa: CSASRVSTEAFF

v_call: TRBV6-5
j_call: TRBJ2-7
cdr3_aa: CASSYSILRGSTYEQYF

v_call: TRBV7-2
j_call: TRBJ2-2
cdr3_aa: CASSLVGLSNTGELFF

v_call: TRBV30
j_call: TRBJ1-5
cdr3_aa: CAWTPWFSSLPHQPQHF

v_call: TRBV7-2
j_call: TRBJ2-7
cdr3_aa: CASSPARAYEQYF

v_call: TRBV19
j_call: TRBJ2-3
cdr3_aa: CASSIRLSSTDTQYF

v_call: TRBV9
j_call: TRBJ1-5
cdr3_aa: CASSVGREFNQPQHF

v_call: TRBV20-1
j_call: TRBJ2-7
cdr3_aa: CSAKGQAVPYEQYF

v_call: TRBV21-1
j_call: TRBJ2-3
cdr3_aa: CASSTTSSGRPPTDTQYF

v_call: TRBV7-6
j_call: TRBJ2-1
cdr3_aa: CASSVIATLGNEQFF

v_call: TRBV4-1
j_call: TRBJ1-2
cdr3_aa: CASSRDQGNYGYTF

v_call: TRBV12-3/TRBV12-4
j_call: TRBJ2-7
cdr3_aa: CASSWTSGTKAKQYF

v_call: TRBV20-1
j_call: TRBJ2-1
cdr3_aa: CSANPQPIAYNEQFF

v_call: TRBV12-3/TRBV12-4
j_call: TRBJ1-6
cdr3_aa: CASSLLGGDSPLHF

v_call: TRBV2
j_call: TRBJ1-5
cdr3_aa: CASSVSGGINQPQHF

v_call: TRBV3-1
j_call: TRBJ1-5
cdr3_aa: CASIITGYRYSNQPQHF

v_call: TRBV6-8
j_call: TRBJ1-5
cdr3_aa: CASSYVGRGNQPQHF

v_call: TRBV2
j_call: TRBJ2-1
cdr3_aa: CASKLAYNEQFF

v_call: TRBV5-5
j_call: TRBJ1-5
cdr3_aa: CASSFFGNQPQHF

v_call: TRBV6-2/TRBV6-3
j_call: TRBJ2-7
cdr3_aa: CASKGGSSYEQYF

v_call: TRBV5-1
j_call: TRBJ1-1
cdr3_aa: CASSPGGRNTEAFF

v_call: TRBV9
j_call: TRBJ2-3
cdr3_aa: CASSITSGIGDTQYF

v_call: TRBV7-2
j_call: TRBJ2-5
cdr3_aa: CASSLGGEATQYF

v_call: TRBV6-2/TRBV6-3
j_call: TRBJ2-7
cdr3_aa: CASGFYSYEQYF

v_call: TRBV6-5
j_call: TRBJ2-7
cdr3_aa: CASSYSIGAEQYF

v_call: TRBV19
j_call: TRBJ1-5
cdr3_aa: CASSIPGRVNQPQHF

v_call: TRBV11-2
j_call: TRBJ2-1
cdr3_aa: CASSRTSGRGDGEQFF

v_call: TRBV5-6
j_call: TRBJ2-1
cdr3_aa: CASSLGGDPSGIVREQFF

v_call: TRBV7-2
j_call: TRBJ1-3
cdr3_aa: CASSGYQGRNTIYF

v_call: TRBV15
j_call: TRBJ2-7
cdr3_aa: CATSRGTSTYEQYF

v_call: TRBV29-1
j_call: TRBJ1-1
cdr3_aa: CSAYKNTEAFF

v_call: TRBV23-1
j_call: TRBJ1-5
cdr3_aa: CASTQDRGSNQPQHF

v_call: TRBV12-3/TRBV12-4
j_call: TRBJ1-5
cdr3_aa: CASTVTGPGNQPQHF

v_call: TRBV28
j_call: TRBJ1-1
cdr3_aa: CASRFLGRSTEAFF

v_call: TRBV29-1
j_call: TRBJ2-1
cdr3_aa: CSVGAGLLAYNEQFF

v_call: TRBV9
j_call: TRBJ2-7
cdr3_aa: CASSARQKGSEQYF